The present T cell receptor (beta chain) was sequenced within a study of blood T cell repertoires in COVID-19. Germline assignment: CDR1 SGHDT and CDR2 YYEEEE. Trimming stripped 4 bases from V and 3 bases from J, with 14 bases between. The CDR3 consists of 15 residues. Under the authors' procedure: Estimation of nucleated cell counts relied on the amplification of reference gene primers. Repertoires were generated with immunoSEQ multiplex PCR, while TCRdb's copy carries only in-frame clones and drops some. V, J and clone size are those of that table, while D and trimming were read from the DNA. The profile shows about 200,000 clones, more than 75% of them singletons.

This TCR was sampled from an elderly woman with acute or convalescent COVID-19. Input material: peripheral blood. J is TRBJ1-5 and V is TRBV5-6; tentative D call: TRBD1 (6 bases). CDR3 region: CASSAVRGPNQPQHF. In nucleotides, the CDR3 is TGTGCCAGCAGCGCGGTCAGGGGACCCAATCAGCCCCAGCATTTT. The full variable domain, rest sourced from reference TRBV5-6 and TRBJ1-5, is DAGVTQSPTHLIKTRGQQVTLRCSPKSGHDTVSWYQQALGQGPQFIFQYYEEEERQRGNFPDRFSGHQFPNYSSELNVNALLLGDSALYLCASSAVRGPNQPQHFGDGTRLSIL.